The 7 T cell receptor beta chains in this list originate from one sample, sequenced in a study of shared clonotypes between healthy human individuals. Terminally differentiated effector memory CD45RA+ cells were excluded from the naive CD8 cells, which were CD45RO-negative and positively selected for CCR7. Clones were sequenced by immunoSEQ multiplex PCR, and TCRdb holds only the in-frame ones, with some missing. The sample shows fewer than 800,000 clones, about 90% of them seen only once. Specimen: naive CD8+ T cells sorted from blood. These receptors came from a man aged 25-40 years in good health.

The CDR3 region is CASSPGQPGNYGYTF. The CDR3 DNA is TGTGCCAGCTCACCGGGGCAACCGGGGAACTATGGCTACACCTTC. The genes are TRBV18 and TRBJ1-2, with D perhaps TRBD1 (5 bases). The CDR3 runs to 15 residues. Trimming stripped 3 bases from V and 2 bases from J, with 13 bases between. The germline gives CDR1 KGHSH, CDR2 LQKENI.

This clone was seen only once. V usage is TRBV29-1 and J usage is TRBJ2-7; D is possibly TRBD2 (6 bases). V lost 1 base, J lost 3 bases, and 7 bases lay in between. The CDR3 runs to 12 residues. CDR1 is SQVTM and CDR2 is ANQGSEA in the germline V gene. CDR3 amino acids: CSVEGEVYEQYF. CDR3 nucleotide sequence: TGCAGCGTTGAAGGGGAGGTCTACGAGCAGTACTTC.

The chain combines TRBV28 with TRBJ2-1; 7 positions agree with TRBD2. The germline V gene encodes CDR1 MDHEN and CDR2 SYDVKM. J was trimmed by 4 bases and V by 7 bases; bases with no gene match: 10. The CDR3 spans 15 residues. The CDR3 coding sequence is TGTGCCAGCAATCTAAAGGGAGGGGCGTACAATGAGCAGTTCTTC. Its translation is CASNLKGGAYNEQFF.

The rearrangement joins TRBV19 to TRBJ1-4; D may be TRBD1 (5 bases). CDR3 length equals 15 residues. V was shortened by 5 bases and J by 0 bases, with 10 bases between the two germline ends. CDR1 and CDR2 from the germline V gene are LNHDA and SQIVND (reference sequence). CDR3 sequence reads: CASSPGTTTNEKLFF. CDR3 bases: TGTGCCAGTAGTCCGGGGACCACAACTAATGAAAAACTGTTTTTT.

J is TRBJ2-3 and V is TRBV7-2; no clear D gene. The V end was cut by 2 bases, the J end by 4 bases, with 4 bases between. The CDR3 length is 12 residues. Germline CDR1 SGHTA, CDR2 FQGNSA. The CDR3 DNA follows: TGTGCCAGCAGCTTAAATCCAGATACGCAGTATTTT. Its translation: CASSLNPDTQYF.

The chain employs TRBV5-5 and TRBJ1-2; possible D gene TRBD1, 6 bases. V was trimmed by 4 bases and J by 5 bases, leaving 21 bases between them. The CDR3 runs 16 residues. The V gene's germline CDR1 is SGHKS and CDR2 YYEKEE (reference sequence). The CDR3 is CASSVTQNRAPYGYTF. The CDR3 nucleotides are TGTGCCAGCAGCGTCACCCAAAACAGGGCCCCTTATGGCTACACCTTC.

V usage is TRBV2 and J usage is TRBJ2-1; possibly TRBD1 for D (6 bases). With 5 bases removed from V and 3 bases from J, the gap between germline ends came to 14 bases. Germline V gives CDR1 SNHLY, CDR2 FYNNEI. The CDR3 runs 15 residues. The CDR3: CASSNRDPRYNEQFF. The CDR3 DNA sequence: TGTGCCAGCAGTAACAGGGACCCCCGCTACAATGAGCAGTTCTTC.